The rows below give T cell receptor beta chains drawn from one sample of a study of T cells in Graves' hyperthyroidism and ophthalmopathy. Via MiXCR, TCRdb re-called the multiplex PCR reads, giving one row per CDR3 protein. The profile covers about 320,000 distinct CDR3 sequences, with 16% appearing a single time and around 33% taken by the ten largest. The sequenced material came from blood. Every receptor here comes from a man aged 25 to 40 with Graves' hyperthyroidism. Both conserved end residues are trimmed from each CDR3. Fields, in order: D gene, clone size, J gene, V gene, CDR3 protein. D genes are given only for firm matches. A row's size may be missing; if present it is once, few, many or a size class.

-	many	TRBJ2-5	TRBV19	ASSVQANQETQY
TRBD1	few	TRBJ2-7	TRBV5-1	ASSFGDRGPYEQY
-	few	TRBJ2-7	TRBV20-1	SARDKAGSSYEQY
TRBD2	few	TRBJ2-1	TRBV18	ASSPLAGGPGLANEQF
TRBD2	few	TRBJ2-1	TRBV9	ASSVGLVQSYNEQF
TRBD2	many	TRBJ2-7	TRBV28	ASSSSRDPWGGDSYEQY
-	few	TRBJ2-5	TRBV12-3/TRBV12-4	ASSFTGETQY
-	many	TRBJ1-4	TRBV7-3	ASSMSGSANEKLF
TRBD2	few	TRBJ2-5	TRBV7-2	ASSLLGSGGPD
-	many	TRBJ2-1	TRBV20-1	SARGLESVNEQF
-	few	TRBJ2-3	TRBV29-1	SVRFSGTDTQY
-	many	TRBJ2-3	TRBV11-2	ASSLAAGLLPDTQY
TRBD2	few	TRBJ2-5	TRBV19	ASSILGEGSGETQY
-	few	TRBJ2-7	TRBV7-2	ASSSLQGGEQY
-	-	TRBJ1-5	TRBV19	ASSSGPRRSSNQPQH
-	many	TRBJ2-2	TRBV24-1	ATRVSGGTGELF
-	many	TRBJ2-3	TRBV15	ATSGADRQDTQY
-	-	TRBJ2-2	TRBV9	ASSTRRDQANTGELF